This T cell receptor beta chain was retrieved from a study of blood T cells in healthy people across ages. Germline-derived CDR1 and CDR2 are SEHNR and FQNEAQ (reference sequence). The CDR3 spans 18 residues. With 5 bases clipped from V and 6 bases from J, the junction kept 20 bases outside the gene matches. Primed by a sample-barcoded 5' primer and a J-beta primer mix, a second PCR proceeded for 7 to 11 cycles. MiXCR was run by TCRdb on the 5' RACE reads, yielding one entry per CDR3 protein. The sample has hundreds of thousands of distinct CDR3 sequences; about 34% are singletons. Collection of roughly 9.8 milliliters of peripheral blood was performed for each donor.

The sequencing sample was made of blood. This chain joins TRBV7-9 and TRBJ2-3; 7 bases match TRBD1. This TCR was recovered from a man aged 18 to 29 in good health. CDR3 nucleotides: TGTGCCAGCAGCCCGAAGCAAATAGGGGGCAACACGAGGGATACGCAGTATTTT. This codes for CASSPKQIGGNTRDTQYF.